These 10 T cell receptor beta chains share one sample of origin, sequenced in a study of blood T cell repertoires in COVID-19. The data were produced by immunoSEQ multiplex PCR, yet TCRdb's version contains in-frame clones alone and is incomplete. The repertoire holds 310,000 or so clones, with more than 75% as singletons. The sample was peripheral blood. The origin of the receptors is a woman in her fifties or sixties with acute or convalescent COVID-19.

The chain recombines TRBV9 with TRBJ2-7, with TRBD2 matching 7 bases. CDR1 is SGDLS and CDR2 is YYNGEE in the germline V gene. The J segment lost 3 bases and the V segment lost 0 bases, leaving 6 bases of the junction unmatched. CDR3 size: 15 residues. In DNA, the CDR3 is TGTGCCAGCAGCGTAGAAGGCGCGGGGGACTACGAGCAGTACTTC. Amino acids: CASSVEGAGDYEQYF.

This clone has only a few counts. This sequence joins TRBV5-4 and TRBJ2-3; 9 nucleotides align to TRBD2. The CDR3 loop spans 15 amino acids. Germline V lookup: CDR1 SGHNT, CDR2 YYREEE (reference sequence). Trimming cost V 6 bases and J 0 bases; bases outside gene matches: 5. The CDR3, as DNA: TGTGCCAGCACCCCTAGCGGGATTAGCACAGATACGCAGTATTTT. Protein: CASTPSGISTDTQYF.

The V and J genes are TRBV7-2 and TRBJ2-7; TRBD1 might be the D (6 bases). Germline V gene sequence: CDR1 SGHTA, CDR2 FQGNSA. V lost 5 bases, J lost 2 bases, and 16 bases lay in between. There are 15 residues in the CDR3. In DNA form, the CDR3 reads TGTGCCAGCAGCCTGGAGGTTGGGGGCCCCTACGAGCAGTACTTC. Translating it yields CASSLEVGGPYEQYF.

V usage is TRBV28 and J usage is TRBJ2-4; D uncertain. Trimming cost V 5 bases and J 6 bases, with 11 bases left between them. The germline gives CDR1 MDHEN, CDR2 SYDVKM. The CDR3 extends over 13 amino acids. The CDR3 region is CASSPPTLNIQYF. For the CDR3, the DNA is TGTGCCAGCAGTCCACCGACACTAAACATTCAGTACTTC.

The V gene is TRBV20-1, the J gene TRBJ2-1, with a possible D match to TRBD2 (5 bases). The CDR3 consists of 10 residues. The germline CDR1 and CDR2 sequences are DFQATT and SNEGSKA (reference sequence). V gave up 8 bases and J gave up 6 bases, with 8 bases separating them. CDR3 protein: CSPSGNEQFF. The CDR3 DNA is TGCAGTCCGAGCGGCAATGAGCAGTTCTTC.

To note about this clone: The sample holds other DNA sequences that translate to the same CDR3. The chain joins TRBV5-6 to TRBJ2-7; 7 bases are a match to TRBD1. V gave up 0 bases and J gave up 2 bases; unmatched junction bases: 2. Germline values: CDR1 SGHDT, CDR2 YYEEEE. The CDR3 sequence is 14 residues long. The CDR3 reads CASSLGQGAYEQYF. CDR3 bases: TGTGCCAGCAGCTTGGGTCAGGGGGCCTACGAGCAGTACTTC.

J is TRBJ2-3 and V is TRBV7-6; 7 bases align to TRBD1. Trimming at V came to 3 bases and at J to 2 bases, leaving 11 bases not matched to a gene. CDR1 and CDR2 from the germline V gene are SGHVS and FNYEAQ. This CDR3 contains 17 residues. This CDR3 is CASSLGPQGHPTDTQYF. The CDR3, as DNA: TGTGCCAGCAGCTTGGGGCCACAGGGGCATCCCACAGATACGCAGTATTTT.

This clone was counted once. The chain recombines TRBV7-8 with TRBJ2-7, with D unclear. This CDR3 comprises 14 residues. Germline CDR1 is SGHVS and CDR2 is FQNEAQ. V was shortened by 1 base and J by 4 bases, with 11 bases between the two germline ends. The chain's CDR3 is CASSLDRVRYEQYF. CDR3 coding DNA: TGTGCCAGCAGCTTAGATCGCGTGCGTTACGAGCAGTACTTC.

The chain uses TRBV19 and TRBJ2-1; D perhaps matches TRBD2 (5 bases). The CDR3 sequence is 16 residues long. V lost 4 bases, J lost 1 base, and 14 bases lay in between. Germline V lookup: CDR1 LNHDA, CDR2 SQIVND (reference sequence). CDR3 region: CASSTDSGKSYNEQFF. CDR3 nucleotide sequence: TGTGCCAGTAGTACCGATTCCGGGAAGTCCTACAATGAGCAGTTCTTC.

The chain recombines TRBV5-5 with TRBJ1-4; TRBD1 agrees at 7 bases. Trimming cost V 2 bases and J 7 bases; bases outside gene matches: 5. This CDR3 spans 14 amino acids. Germline V gene sequence: CDR1 SGHKS, CDR2 YYEKEE (reference sequence). CDR3 sequence reads: CASSFWDRPEKLFF. CDR3 bases: TGTGCCAGCAGCTTTTGGGACAGACCTGAAAAACTGTTTTTT.